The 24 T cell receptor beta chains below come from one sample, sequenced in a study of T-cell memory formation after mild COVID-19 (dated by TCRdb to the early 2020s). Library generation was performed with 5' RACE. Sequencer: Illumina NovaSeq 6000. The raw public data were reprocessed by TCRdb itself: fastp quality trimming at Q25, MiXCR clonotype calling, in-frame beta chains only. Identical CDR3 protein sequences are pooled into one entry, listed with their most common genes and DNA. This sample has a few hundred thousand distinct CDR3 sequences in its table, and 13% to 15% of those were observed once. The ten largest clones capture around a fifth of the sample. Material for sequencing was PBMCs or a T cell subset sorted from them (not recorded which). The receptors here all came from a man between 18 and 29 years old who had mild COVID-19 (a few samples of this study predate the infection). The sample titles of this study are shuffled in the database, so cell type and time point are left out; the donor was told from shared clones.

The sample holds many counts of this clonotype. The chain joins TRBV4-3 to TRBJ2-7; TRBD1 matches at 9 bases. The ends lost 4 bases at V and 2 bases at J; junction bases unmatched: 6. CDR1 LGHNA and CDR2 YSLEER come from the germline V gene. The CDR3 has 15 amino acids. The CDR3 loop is CASSLSGTGPYEQYF. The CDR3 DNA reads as TGCGCCAGCAGCCTCAGTGGGACAGGGCCCTACGAGCAGTACTTC.

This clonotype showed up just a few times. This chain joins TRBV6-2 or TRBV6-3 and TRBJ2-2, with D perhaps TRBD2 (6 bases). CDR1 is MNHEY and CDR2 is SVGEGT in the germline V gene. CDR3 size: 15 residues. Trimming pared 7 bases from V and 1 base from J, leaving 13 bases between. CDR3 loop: CASIGSGGNTGELFF. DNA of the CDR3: TGTGCCAGCATAGGTTCCGGGGGGAACACCGGGGAGCTGTTTTTT.

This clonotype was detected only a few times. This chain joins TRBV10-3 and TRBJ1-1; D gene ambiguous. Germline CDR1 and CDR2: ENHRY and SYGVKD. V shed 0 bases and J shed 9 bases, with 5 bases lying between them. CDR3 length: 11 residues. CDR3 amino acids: CAISESTQAFF. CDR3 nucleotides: TGTGCCATCAGTGAGTCGACACAAGCTTTCTTT.

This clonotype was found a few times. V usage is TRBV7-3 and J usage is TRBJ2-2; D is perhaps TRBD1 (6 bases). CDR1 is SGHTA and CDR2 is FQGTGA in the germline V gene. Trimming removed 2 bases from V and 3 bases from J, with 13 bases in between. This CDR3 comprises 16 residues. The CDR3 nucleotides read TGTGCCAGCAGCTTAGAGTCACAGGGTCACACCGGGGAGCTGTTTTTT. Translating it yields CASSLESQGHTGELFF.

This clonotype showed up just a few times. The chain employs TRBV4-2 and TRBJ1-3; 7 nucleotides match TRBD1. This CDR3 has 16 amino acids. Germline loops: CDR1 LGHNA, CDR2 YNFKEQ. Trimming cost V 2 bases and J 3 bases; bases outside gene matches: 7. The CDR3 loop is CASSQRRGDFGNTIYF. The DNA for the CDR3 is TGTGCCAGCAGCCAACGCAGGGGGGACTTTGGAAACACCATATATTTT.

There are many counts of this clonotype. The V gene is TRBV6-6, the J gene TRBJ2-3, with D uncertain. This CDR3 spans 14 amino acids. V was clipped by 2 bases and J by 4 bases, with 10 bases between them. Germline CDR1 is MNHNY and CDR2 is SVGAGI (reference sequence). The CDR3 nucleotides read TGTGCCAGCAGTTACGTTACGACTTCAGATACGCAGTATTTT. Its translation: CASSYVTTSDTQYF.

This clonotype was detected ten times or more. CDR3 nucleotide sequence: TGTGCCAGCAGTTTTCTCTTTGGAGAAAAACTGTTTTTT. This translates into CASSFLFGEKLFF. This rearrangement joins TRBV12-3 or TRBV12-4 to TRBJ1-4; D call uncertain. Trimming left V 3 bases short and J 8 bases short, with 10 bases between. The CDR3 length is 13 residues.

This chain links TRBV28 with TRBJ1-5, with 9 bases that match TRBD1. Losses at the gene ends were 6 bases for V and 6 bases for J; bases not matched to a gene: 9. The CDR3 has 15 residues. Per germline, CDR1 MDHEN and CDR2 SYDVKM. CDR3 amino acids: CASSTGQGSGQPQHF. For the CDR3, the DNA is TGTGCCAGCAGCACGGGACAGGGCTCCGGTCAGCCCCAGCATTTT.

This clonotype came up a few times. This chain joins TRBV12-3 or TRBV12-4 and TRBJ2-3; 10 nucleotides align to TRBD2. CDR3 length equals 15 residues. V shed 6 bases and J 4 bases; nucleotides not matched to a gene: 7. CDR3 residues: CASREAGGPADTQYF. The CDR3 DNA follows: TGTGCCAGCAGGGAAGCGGGGGGGCCTGCAGATACGCAGTATTTT.

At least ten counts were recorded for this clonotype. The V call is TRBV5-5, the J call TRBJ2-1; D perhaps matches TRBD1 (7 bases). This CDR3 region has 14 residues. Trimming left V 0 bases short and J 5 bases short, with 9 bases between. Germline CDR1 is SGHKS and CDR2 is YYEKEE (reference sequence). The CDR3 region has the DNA TGTGCCAGCAGCTTGGCAGGGGGGAACAATGAGCAGTTCTTC. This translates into CASSLAGGNNEQFF.

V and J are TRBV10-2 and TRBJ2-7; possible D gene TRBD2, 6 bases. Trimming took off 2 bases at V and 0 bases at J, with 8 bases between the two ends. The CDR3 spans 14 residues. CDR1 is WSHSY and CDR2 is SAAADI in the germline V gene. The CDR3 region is CASSEAGSSYEQYF. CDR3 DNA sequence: TGCGCCAGCAGTGAGGCGGGGAGCTCCTACGAGCAGTACTTC.

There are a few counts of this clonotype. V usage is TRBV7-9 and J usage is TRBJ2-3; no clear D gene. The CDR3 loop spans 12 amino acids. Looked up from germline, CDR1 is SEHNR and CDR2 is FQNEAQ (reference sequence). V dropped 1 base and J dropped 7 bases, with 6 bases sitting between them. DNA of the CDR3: TGTGCCAGCAGCTTAGGGATTAATACGCAGTATTTT. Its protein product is CASSLGINTQYF.

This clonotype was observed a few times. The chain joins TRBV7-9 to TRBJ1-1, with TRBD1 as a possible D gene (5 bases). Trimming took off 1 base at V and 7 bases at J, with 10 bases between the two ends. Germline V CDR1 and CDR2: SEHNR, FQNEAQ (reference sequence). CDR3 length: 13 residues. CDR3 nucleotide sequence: TGTGCCAGCAGCTTAGGGCAGGGCAATGAAGCTTTCTTT. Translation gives CASSLGQGNEAFF.

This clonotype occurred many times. The CDR3 nucleotides are TGTGCCAGCAGCCAAGATCCGGAATTCCCCGAGACCCAGTACTTC. The encoded protein is CASSQDPEFPETQYF. This chain connects TRBV4-2 to TRBJ2-5; D not certain. Germline V lookup: CDR1 LGHNA, CDR2 YNFKEQ. The CDR3 spans 15 residues. V was trimmed by 0 bases and J by 5 bases, leaving 13 bases between them.

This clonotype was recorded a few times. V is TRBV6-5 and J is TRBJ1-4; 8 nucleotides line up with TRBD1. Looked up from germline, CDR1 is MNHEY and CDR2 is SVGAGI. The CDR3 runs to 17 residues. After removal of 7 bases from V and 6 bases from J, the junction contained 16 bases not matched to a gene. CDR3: CASTSGGEFAGDEKLFF. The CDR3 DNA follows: TGTGCCAGCACCTCAGGGGGCGAATTCGCGGGAGATGAAAAACTGTTTTTT.

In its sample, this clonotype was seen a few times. Here the CDR3 DNA reads TGTGCCAGCAGGGTTAGCGGGGGTGATACGCAGTATTTT. It codes for CASRVSGGDTQYF. This chain connects TRBV7-2 to TRBJ2-3, with 9 bases aligning to TRBD2. The CDR3 is 13 amino acids. The V segment lost 6 bases and the J segment 6 bases; nucleotides outside the gene matches: 4. CDR1 SGHTA and CDR2 FQGNSA come from the germline V gene.

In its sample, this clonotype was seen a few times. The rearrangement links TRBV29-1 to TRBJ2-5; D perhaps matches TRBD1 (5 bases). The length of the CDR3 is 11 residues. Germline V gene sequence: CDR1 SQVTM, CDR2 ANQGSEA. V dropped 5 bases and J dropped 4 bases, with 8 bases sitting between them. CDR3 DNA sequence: TGCAGCGTTTATCAGGGAGAGACCCAGTACTTC. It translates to CSVYQGETQYF.

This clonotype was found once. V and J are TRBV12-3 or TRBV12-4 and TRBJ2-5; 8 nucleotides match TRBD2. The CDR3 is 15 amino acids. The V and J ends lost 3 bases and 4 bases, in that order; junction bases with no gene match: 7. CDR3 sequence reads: CASSFSGGVVETQYF. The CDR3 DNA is TGTGCCAGCAGTTTTTCCGGGGGGGTTGTAGAGACCCAGTACTTC.

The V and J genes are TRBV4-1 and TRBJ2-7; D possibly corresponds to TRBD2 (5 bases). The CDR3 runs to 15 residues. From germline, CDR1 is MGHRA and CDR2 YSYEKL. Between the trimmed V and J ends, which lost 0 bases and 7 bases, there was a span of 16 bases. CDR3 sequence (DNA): TGCGCCAGCAGCCAAGATCACGGGGAACTACAGGAGCAGTACTTC. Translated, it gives CASSQDHGELQEQYF.

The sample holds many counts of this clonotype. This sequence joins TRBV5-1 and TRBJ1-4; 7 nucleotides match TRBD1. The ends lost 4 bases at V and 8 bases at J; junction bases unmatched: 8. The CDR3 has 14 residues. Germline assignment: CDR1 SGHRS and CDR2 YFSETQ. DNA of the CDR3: TGCGCCAGCAGCCCACAGGGGATAGGCGAAAAACTGTTTTTT. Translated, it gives CASSPQGIGEKLFF.

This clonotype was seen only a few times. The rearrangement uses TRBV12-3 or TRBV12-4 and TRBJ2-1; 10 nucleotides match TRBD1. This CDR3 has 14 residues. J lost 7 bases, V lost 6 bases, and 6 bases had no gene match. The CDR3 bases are TGTGCCAGCAGATGGGACAGGGGTTGGAATGAGCAGTTCTTC. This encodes CASRWDRGWNEQFF.

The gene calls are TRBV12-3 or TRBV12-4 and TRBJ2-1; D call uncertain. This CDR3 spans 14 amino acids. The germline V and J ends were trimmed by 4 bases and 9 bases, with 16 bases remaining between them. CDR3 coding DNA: TGTGCCAGCAGTTCCCCGTGGTCGCAGCCTGAGCAGTTCTTC. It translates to CASSSPWSQPEQFF.

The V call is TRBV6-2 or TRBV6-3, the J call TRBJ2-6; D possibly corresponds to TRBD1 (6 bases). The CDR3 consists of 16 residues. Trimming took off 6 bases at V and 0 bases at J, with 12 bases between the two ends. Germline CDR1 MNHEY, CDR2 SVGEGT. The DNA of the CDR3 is TGTGCCAGCAGCCGACAGGAATTCTCTGGGGCCAACGTCCTGACTTTC. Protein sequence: CASSRQEFSGANVLTF.

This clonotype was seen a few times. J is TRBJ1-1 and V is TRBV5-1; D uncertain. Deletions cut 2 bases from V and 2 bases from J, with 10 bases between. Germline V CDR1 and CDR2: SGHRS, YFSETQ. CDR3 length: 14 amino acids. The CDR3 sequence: CASSLRGINTEAFF. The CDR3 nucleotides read TGCGCCAGCAGCTTACGAGGGATAAACACTGAAGCTTTCTTT.